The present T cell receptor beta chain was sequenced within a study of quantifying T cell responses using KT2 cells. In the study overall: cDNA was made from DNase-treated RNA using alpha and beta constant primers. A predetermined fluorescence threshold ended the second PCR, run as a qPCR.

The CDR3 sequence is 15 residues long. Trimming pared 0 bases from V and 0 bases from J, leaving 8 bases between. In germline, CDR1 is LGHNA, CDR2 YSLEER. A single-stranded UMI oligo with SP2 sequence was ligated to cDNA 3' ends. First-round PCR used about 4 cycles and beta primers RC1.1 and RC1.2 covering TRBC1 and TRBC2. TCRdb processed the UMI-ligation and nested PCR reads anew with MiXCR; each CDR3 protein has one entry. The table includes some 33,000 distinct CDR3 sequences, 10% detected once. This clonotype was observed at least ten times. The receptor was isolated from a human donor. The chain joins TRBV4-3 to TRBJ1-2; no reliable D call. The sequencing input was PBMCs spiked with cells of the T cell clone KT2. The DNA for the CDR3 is TGCGCCAGCAGCCAAGATCGACTTTCTAACTATGGCTACACCTTC. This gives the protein CASSQDRLSNYGYTF.